The 10 T cell receptor beta chains in this list originate from one sample, sequenced in a study of vaccination and CD4 T cells after COVID-19 (dated by TCRdb to between 2021 and 2024). Their recognized antigens are unknown. Library generation was performed with PCR. Reads for this sample came from an Illumina iSeq 100. TCR sequencing of DNA from cultured CD4+ T cells used the Oncomine TCR Beta short-read assay at the Johns Hopkins FTIC core. The public sequencing data were trimmed at Q25 with fastp and processed into clonotypes with MiXCR by TCRdb, which kept only in-frame beta chains. Identical CDR3 proteins give one entry, which carries the most common genes and DNA. The sample includes 1,500 to 2,000 distinct CDR3 sequences, with just under 20% observed a single time. More than 60% of the sample is held by the ten biggest clonotypes. Interpreted using the paper, the treatment or condition label stands for: approximately nine-day PBMC culture with coronavirus spike peptide pools or control peptides (ViraFEST assay). CD4+ T cells from unexposed donors were collected before the COVID-19 pandemic (2011-2018).

Sequencing was carried out using CD4+ T cells from blood, cultured in vitro. The receptors stem from a human donor in good health.

The CDR3 is CASSRLAGAIYDTGELFF. DNA for the CDR3: TGTGCCAGCAGCCGACTTGCGGGAGCAATTTATGACACCGGGGAGCTGTTTTTT. The chain combines TRBV11-2 with TRBJ2-2; 7 positions agree with TRBD2. The CDR3 runs 18 residues. Germline V CDR1 and CDR2: SGHAT, FQNNGV. V dropped 5 bases and J dropped 3; count of bases not matched to a gene: 15.

The J gene is TRBJ1-1, the V gene TRBV18; D remains ambiguous. Trimming took off 3 bases at V and 4 bases at J, with 9 bases between the two ends. Germline V gives CDR1 KGHSH, CDR2 LQKENI. The CDR3 consists of 13 residues. This chain's CDR3 is CASSPRLGTEAFF. The CDR3 region has the DNA TGTGCCAGCTCACCGAGATTGGGCACTGAAGCTTTCTTT.

The genes are TRBV6-2 or TRBV6-3 and TRBJ1-3; no clear D. Germline values: CDR1 MNHEY, CDR2 SVGEGT. This CDR3 region has 13 residues. Trimming took 5 bases from V and 1 from J, leaving 6 bases between them. CDR3 coding DNA: TGTGCCAGCAGTCAACAATCTGGAAACACCATATATTTT. This sequence encodes CASSQQSGNTIYF.

This CDR3 reads CSARLNNEQFF. The CDR3 DNA reads as TGCAGTGCTAGACTAAACAATGAGCAGTTCTTC. This chain links TRBV20-1 with TRBJ2-1; no reliable D call. The CDR3 runs 11 residues. Germline V lookup: CDR1 DFQATT, CDR2 SNEGSKA (reference sequence). The V gene lost 2 bases and the J gene lost 5 bases, with 4 bases spanning the gap.

This clonotype is medium-sized by share. The rearrangement uses TRBV6-1 and TRBJ1-5, with TRBD1 as a possible D gene (6 bases). The V and J ends lost 7 bases and 6 bases respectively, with 16 bases between them. There are 14 residues in the CDR3. Per the germline V gene, CDR1 is MNHNS and CDR2 is SASEGT. The DNA of the CDR3 is TGTGCCAGCACCTTAGGGGGGTTCGGTCAGCCCCAGCATTTT. This sequence encodes CASTLGGFGQPQHF.

The chain combines TRBV19 with TRBJ2-1; tentative D call: TRBD2 (5 bases). V was cut by 0 bases and J by 8 bases, with 11 bases left in between. Germline CDR1 and CDR2: LNHDA and SQIVND (reference sequence). The CDR3 runs to 14 residues. The CDR3 coding sequence is TGTGCCAGTAGTATAGAGGACTCCTCCGATGAGCAGTTCTTC. Protein sequence: CASSIEDSSDEQFF.

V gene TRBV7-6 combines with J gene TRBJ2-1, with D possibly TRBD2 on 6 matching bases. The CDR3 has 13 amino acids. V was shortened by 3 bases and J by 7 bases, with 10 bases between the two germline ends. Germline V lookup: CDR1 SGHVS, CDR2 FNYEAQ. The CDR3 region is CASSFPGGNEQFF. CDR3 nucleotides: TGTGCCAGCAGCTTCCCTGGGGGGAATGAGCAGTTCTTC.

The table lists this clonotype with a few counts. This chain connects TRBV5-5 to TRBJ1-6; TRBD1 matches 7 bases. The CDR3 is 15 residues long. J was trimmed by 5 bases and V by 4 bases; bases with no gene match: 6. CDR1 is SGHKS, CDR2 YYEKEE, per germline (reference sequence). The CDR3 reads CASSRQGSNNSPLHF. CDR3 coding DNA: TGTGCCAGCAGCCGACAGGGCAGCAATAATTCACCCCTCCACTTT.

By sample share, this clonotype is medium-sized. The J gene is TRBJ1-2, the V gene TRBV4-3; D remains ambiguous. V shed 1 base and J shed 4 bases, with 10 bases lying between them. This CDR3 has 14 residues. CDR1 and CDR2 (germline): LGHNA, YSLEER. This chain's CDR3 is CASSQASGRYGYTF. The DNA for the CDR3 is TGCGCCAGCAGCCAAGCCTCCGGGCGCTATGGCTACACCTTC.

This clonotype was found a few times. V usage is TRBV10-3 and J usage is TRBJ2-3, with TRBD2 as a possible D gene (6 bases). Trimming took off 4 bases at V and 0 bases at J, with 11 bases between the two ends. The CDR3 contains 15 residues. CDR1 ENHRY and CDR2 SYGVKD come from the germline V gene. CDR3 nucleotides: TGTGCCATCAGTGTCGCGGGGCTGAGCACAGATACGCAGTATTTT. Its translation: CAISVAGLSTDTQYF.